This T cell receptor (beta chain) was identified in a study of memory CD8 T cells in hepatitis C reinfection (dated by TCRdb to about 2017). Background on the whole study: Of the five donors, three spontaneously resolved two consecutive HCV infections, and two cleared a primary infection but developed chronic infection after reinfection. Participants who had resolved a prior HCV infection were followed every 3 months in the reinfection study. Peak reinfection samples were taken from 3 to 8 weeks after reinfection was detected. Between the late 2000s and the early 2010s, a few reinfection cases that had stored pre-reinfection samples were identified. The study tracked the TCR beta repertoire of virus-specific CD8 T cells longitudinally across an HCV reinfection episode in five donors. Previously published longitudinal data on tetramer+ CD8 T cell frequency were used to select the peak reinfection time point. HCV reinfection was defined as a positive HCV RNA test following two negative tests taken at least 60 days apart.

Libraries were made using the immunoSEQ multiplex PCR assay. Genomic DNA was extracted from sorted cells, and the TCR beta V, D and J regions were sequenced by Adaptive Biotechnologies' automated high-throughput method. A two-step, bias-controlled multiplex PCR was used to amplify CDR3 regions. Amplified TCR beta libraries were sequenced on an Illumina instrument. On the study's bioinformatics: Demultiplexed reads were processed to reduce amplification and sequencing bias, and CDR3 sequences were assigned to gene families using the IMGT database. Repertoire data were analyzed with ImmunoSEQ software version 2.0. Out-of-frame sequences and sequences containing stop codons in the CDR3 were removed from the clonotype lists. Clonotypes with a frequency below 0.01% were excluded because such low-frequency clonotypes corresponded to less than one cell. Richness was calculated by dividing observed richness by input cell number, and evenness was calculated by dividing Shannon entropy by log observed richness. Simpson diversity and Morisita-Horn overlap indices were used to quantify repertoire diversity and similarity between time points. Clonotypes were grouped as dominant (>1%), sub-dominant (0.5-0.99%), low abundance (0.1-0.49%) or lowest abundance (<0.1%). A germline index was derived by subtracting total nucleotide additions from total CDR3 length and dividing the result by total CDR3 length. TCRdb took this table from immuneACCESS and kept in-frame rearrangements with V and J called. Such tables lack part of the clones; where checked against another copy, unresolved V genes explain under half of the gap, and the rest is unexplained. Clone size and the V and J calls come from that table; the DNA yielded D and trimming. Recorded for this sample are around 47,000 clones; roughly 90% of them occurred a single time. The top ten hold 0.95% to 1.5% of the sample.

From the cysteine through the phenylalanine, the CDR3 covers 15 amino acids. Only the CDR3 portion is preserved as DNA: 45 bases, with reading frame beginning at the first base. Trimming costs V 1 base and J 2 bases, and their ends lie 12 bases apart. Taken from the germline V gene, the CDR1 and CDR2 loops are SGHVS and FQNEAQ. Notes on this clone: Its antigen target is currently unknown. No much larger clonotype is one base removed from it; base qualities were not supplied.

Study-level results and caveats: Because only a few donors were included, definitive conclusions about public clonotypes linked to secondary clearance could not be reached by the study.

Reading the label with the study, this specimen's time point is: peak reinfection, 3 to 8 weeks after reinfection detection. Sorted cells were sequenced directly ex vivo, with no in vitro expansion before TCR sequencing. Donors were people who inject drugs enrolled in the Montreal Acute Hepatitis C Cohort Study (HEPCO) in Canada. As controls, total naive CD8 T cells were sorted as viable CD3+ CD8+ CD45RO- cells from two donors at all three reinfection time points. Before sorting, cryopreserved peripheral blood mononuclear cells were thawed and used as the source for purifying CD8 T cells. The MACS CD8+ T cell Isolation Kit was used to enrich CD8 T cells by negative selection. Cells were sorted on a BD FACSAria II sorter using FACSDiva software, and FlowJo was used for data analysis.

The TCR comes from a man younger than 35 with hepatitis C virus infection. The specimen sequenced was naive CD8+ T cells sorted from blood. Sample cell subset or site, as interpreted from the label and publication: total naive CD8+CD45RO- T cells. The rearrangement combines TRBV7-8 with TRBJ2-7; TRBD1 could be the D gene, as 5 bases match. This receptor has the CDR3 CASSLGAGSTYEQYF. The base sequence is TGTGCCAGCAGCTTAGGAGCAGGGTCCACCTACGAGCAGTACTTC. Reference TRBV7-8 and TRBJ2-7 genes cover what lies past the CDR3, so the full variable domain is GAGVSQSPRYKVAKRGQDVALRCDPISGHVSLFWYQQALGQGPEFLTYFQNEAQLDKSGLPSDRFFAERPEGSVSTLKIQRTQQEDSAVYLCASSLGAGSTYEQYFGPGTRLTVT.